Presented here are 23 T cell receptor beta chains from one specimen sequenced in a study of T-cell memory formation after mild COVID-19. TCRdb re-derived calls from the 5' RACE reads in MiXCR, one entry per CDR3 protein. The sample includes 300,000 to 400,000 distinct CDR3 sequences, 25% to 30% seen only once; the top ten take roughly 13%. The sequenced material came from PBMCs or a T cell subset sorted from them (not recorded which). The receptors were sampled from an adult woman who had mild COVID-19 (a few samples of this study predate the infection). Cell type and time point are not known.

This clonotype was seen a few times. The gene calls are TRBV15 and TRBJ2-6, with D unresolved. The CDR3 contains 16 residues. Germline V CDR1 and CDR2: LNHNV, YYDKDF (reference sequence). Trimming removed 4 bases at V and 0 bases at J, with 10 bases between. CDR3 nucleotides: TGTGCCACCAGCACCTCCGCCGTCTCTGGGGCCAACGTCCTGACTTTC. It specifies CATSTSAVSGANVLTF. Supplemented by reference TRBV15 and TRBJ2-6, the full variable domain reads DAMVIQNPRYQVTQFGKPVTLSCSQTLNHNVMYWYQQKSSQAPKLLFHYYDKDFNNEADTPDNFQSRRPNTSFCFLDIRSPGLGDTAMYLCATSTSAVSGANVLTFGAGSRLTVL.

CDR3 nucleotides: TGTGCCAGCAGCCCCACCCTCCCAAGCGGGAGCAGGTACGAGCAGTACTTC. This translates into CASSPTLPSGSRYEQYF. The chain joins TRBV6-5 to TRBJ2-7; 8 bases align to TRBD2. Germline V CDR1 and CDR2: MNHEY, SVGAGI. The CDR3 totals 17 residues. V shed 6 bases, J shed 4 bases, and the junction held 17 bases outside the gene matches.

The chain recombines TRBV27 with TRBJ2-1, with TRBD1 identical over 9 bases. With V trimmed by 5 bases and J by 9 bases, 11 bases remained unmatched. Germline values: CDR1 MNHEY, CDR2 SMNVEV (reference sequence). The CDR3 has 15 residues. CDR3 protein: CASSNIGTGSSEQFF. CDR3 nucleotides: TGTGCCAGCAGTAACATCGGGACAGGGTCTAGTGAGCAGTTCTTC.

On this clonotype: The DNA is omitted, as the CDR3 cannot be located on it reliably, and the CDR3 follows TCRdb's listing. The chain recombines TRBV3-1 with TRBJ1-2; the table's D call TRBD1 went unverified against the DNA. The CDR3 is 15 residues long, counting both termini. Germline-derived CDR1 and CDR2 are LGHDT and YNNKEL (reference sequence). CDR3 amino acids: CASSPSSSGGYGYTF.

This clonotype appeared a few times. CDR3 in amino acids: CASSRSRAGGFETQYF. For the CDR3, the DNA is TGTGCCAGCAGCCGCAGCCGGGCGGGGGGTTTTGAGACCCAGTACTTC. The J gene is TRBJ2-5, the V gene TRBV7-2; 8 bases are a match to TRBD2. V shed 5 bases and J 5 bases; nucleotides not matched to a gene: 13. The germline gives CDR1 SGHTA, CDR2 FQGNSA. The CDR3 extends over 16 amino acids. Full variable domain (rest looked up from reference TRBV7-2 and TRBJ2-5): GAGVSQSPSNKVTEKGKDVELRCDPISGHTALYWYRQSLGQGLEFLIYFQGNSAPDKSGLPSDRFSAERTGGSVSTLTIQRTQQEDSAVYLCASSRSRAGGFETQYFGPGTRLLVL.

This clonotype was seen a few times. The CDR3 loop is CASSTPGSDTQYF. The CDR3 bases are TGTGCCAGTAGTACCCCGGGTTCGGATACGCAGTATTTT. V and J are TRBV19 and TRBJ2-3; no reliable D call. The ends were cut back, 4 bases at V and 6 bases at J, with 11 bases in the middle. The CDR3 runs 13 residues. Germline values: CDR1 LNHDA, CDR2 SQIVND (reference sequence).

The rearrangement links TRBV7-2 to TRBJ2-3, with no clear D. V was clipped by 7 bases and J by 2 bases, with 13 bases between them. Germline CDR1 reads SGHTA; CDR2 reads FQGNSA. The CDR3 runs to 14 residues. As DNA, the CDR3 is TGTGCCAGCACTCTCCTGGGTAACACAGATACGCAGTATTTT. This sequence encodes CASTLLGNTDTQYF.

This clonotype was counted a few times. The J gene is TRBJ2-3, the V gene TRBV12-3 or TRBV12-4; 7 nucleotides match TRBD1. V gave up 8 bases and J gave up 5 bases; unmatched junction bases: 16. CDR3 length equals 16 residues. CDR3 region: CASVGIDRAAKDTQYF. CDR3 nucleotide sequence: TGTGCCAGCGTAGGTATAGACAGGGCAGCCAAAGATACGCAGTATTTT.

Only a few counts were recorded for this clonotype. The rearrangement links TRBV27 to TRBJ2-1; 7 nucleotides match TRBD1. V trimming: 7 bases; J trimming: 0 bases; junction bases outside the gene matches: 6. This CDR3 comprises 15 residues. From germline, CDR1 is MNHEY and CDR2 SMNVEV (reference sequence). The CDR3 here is CASTEGQSSYNEQFF. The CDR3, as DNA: TGTGCCAGCACCGAGGGACAGAGCTCCTACAATGAGCAGTTCTTC.

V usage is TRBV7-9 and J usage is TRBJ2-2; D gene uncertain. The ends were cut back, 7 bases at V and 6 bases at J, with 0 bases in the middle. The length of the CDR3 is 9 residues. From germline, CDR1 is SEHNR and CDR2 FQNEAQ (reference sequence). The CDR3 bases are TGTGCCAGCACCGGGGAGCTGTTTTTT. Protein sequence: CASTGELFF.

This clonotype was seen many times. The CDR3: CASSSGSLSYEQYF. The DNA for the CDR3 is TGTGCCAGCAGCAGCGGGAGCCTATCCTACGAGCAGTACTTC. The rearrangement links TRBV9 to TRBJ2-7; 8 bases agree with TRBD2. CDR1 SGDLS and CDR2 YYNGEE come from the germline V gene. CDR3 length: 14 residues. V gave up 4 bases and J gave up 1 base; unmatched junction bases: 4.

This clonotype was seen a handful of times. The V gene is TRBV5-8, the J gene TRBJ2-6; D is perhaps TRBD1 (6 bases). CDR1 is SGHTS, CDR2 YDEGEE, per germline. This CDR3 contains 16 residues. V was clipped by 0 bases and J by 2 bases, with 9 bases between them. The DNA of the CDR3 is TGTGCCAGCAGCTTGGACAGGGCGGCTGGGGCCAACGTCCTGACTTTC. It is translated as CASSLDRAAGANVLTF.

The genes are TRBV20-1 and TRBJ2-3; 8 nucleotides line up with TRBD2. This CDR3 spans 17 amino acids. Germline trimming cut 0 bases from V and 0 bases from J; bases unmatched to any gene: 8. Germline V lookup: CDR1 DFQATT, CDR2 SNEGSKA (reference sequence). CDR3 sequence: CSARDRRGGFSTDTQYF. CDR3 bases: TGCAGTGCTAGAGATCGACGGGGGGGGTTTAGCACAGATACGCAGTATTTT.

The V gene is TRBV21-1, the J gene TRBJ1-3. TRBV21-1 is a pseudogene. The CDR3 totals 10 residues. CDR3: CASSKVPIYF. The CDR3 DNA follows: TGTGCCAGCAGCAAAGTGCCCATATATTTT.

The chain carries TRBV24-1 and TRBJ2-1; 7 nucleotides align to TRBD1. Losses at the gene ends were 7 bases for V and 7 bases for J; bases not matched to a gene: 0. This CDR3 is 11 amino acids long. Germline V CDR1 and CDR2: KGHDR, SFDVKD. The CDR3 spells CATSRGNEQFF. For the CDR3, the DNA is TGTGCCACCAGCAGGGGGAATGAGCAGTTCTTC.

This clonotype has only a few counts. This CDR3 reads CASSLATGGILETQYF. The CDR3, as DNA: TGTGCCAGCAGCTTAGCGACAGGGGGCATTCTAGAGACCCAGTACTTC. This chain links TRBV7-6 with TRBJ2-5, with 10 bases aligning to TRBD1. The CDR3 has 16 residues. Germline loops: CDR1 SGHVS, CDR2 FNYEAQ. V trimming: 0 bases; J trimming: 4 bases; junction bases outside the gene matches: 5.

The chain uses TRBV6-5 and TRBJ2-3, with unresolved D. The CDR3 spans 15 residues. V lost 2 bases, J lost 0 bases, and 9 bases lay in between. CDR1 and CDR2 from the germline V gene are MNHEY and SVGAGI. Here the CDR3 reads CASSYGDPSTDTQYF. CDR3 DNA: TGTGCCAGCAGTTACGGTGATCCTAGCACAGATACGCAGTATTTT.

The CDR3 nucleotides read TGTGCCAGCACCACTGAACCGGGGAGGAACATTCAGTACTTC. Amino acid sequence: CASTTEPGRNIQYF. The chain uses TRBV12-3 or TRBV12-4 and TRBJ2-4, with D tentatively TRBD2 (6 bases). Trimming took 7 bases from V and 7 from J, leaving 17 bases between them. The CDR3 totals 14 residues.

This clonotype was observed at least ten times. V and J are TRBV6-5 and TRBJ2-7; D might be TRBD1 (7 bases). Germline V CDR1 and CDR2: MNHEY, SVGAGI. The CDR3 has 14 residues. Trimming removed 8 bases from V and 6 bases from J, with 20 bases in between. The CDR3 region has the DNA TGTGCCAGCGGTACGGAGGGGGCGCTGGGCGAGCAGTACTTC. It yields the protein CASGTEGALGEQYF.

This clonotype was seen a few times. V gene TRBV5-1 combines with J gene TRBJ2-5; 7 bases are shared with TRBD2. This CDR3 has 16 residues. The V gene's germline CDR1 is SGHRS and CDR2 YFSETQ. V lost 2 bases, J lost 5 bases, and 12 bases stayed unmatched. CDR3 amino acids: CASSFFHGGRGETQYF. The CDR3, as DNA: TGCGCCAGCAGCTTCTTCCACGGGGGGAGAGGGGAGACCCAGTACTTC.

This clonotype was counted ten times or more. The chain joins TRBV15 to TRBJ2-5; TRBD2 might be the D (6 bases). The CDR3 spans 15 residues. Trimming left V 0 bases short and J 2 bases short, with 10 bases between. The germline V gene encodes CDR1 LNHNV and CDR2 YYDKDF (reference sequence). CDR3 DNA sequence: TGTGCCACCAGCAGAGATCCGGGAGTGCAAGAGACCCAGTACTTC. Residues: CATSRDPGVQETQYF.

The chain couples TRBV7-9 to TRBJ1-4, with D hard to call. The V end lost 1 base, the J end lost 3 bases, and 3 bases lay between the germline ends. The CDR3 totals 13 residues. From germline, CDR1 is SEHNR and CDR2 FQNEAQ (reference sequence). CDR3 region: CASSLDSNEKLFF. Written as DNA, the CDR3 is TGTGCCAGCAGCTTAGACTCTAATGAAAAACTGTTTTTT.

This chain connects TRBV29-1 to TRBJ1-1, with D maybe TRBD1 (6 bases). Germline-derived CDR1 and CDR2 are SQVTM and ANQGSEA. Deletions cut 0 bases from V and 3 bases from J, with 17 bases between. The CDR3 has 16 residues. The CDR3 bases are TGCAGCGTTGAAGAGTCCGCAGGGGAAGGGGACACTGAAGCTTTCTTT. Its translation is CSVEESAGEGDTEAFF. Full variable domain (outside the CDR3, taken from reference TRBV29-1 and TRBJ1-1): SAVISQKPSRDICQRGTSLTIQCQVDSQVTMMFWYRQQPGQSLTLIATANQGSEATYESGFVIDKFPISRPNLTFSTLTVSNMSPEDSSIYLCSVEESAGEGDTEAFFGQGTRLTVV.